This TCR beta chain was documented in a study of regulatory T cells in long-lasting Graves disease. CDR3 length: 15 amino acids. CDR1 DFQATT and CDR2 SNEGSKA come from the germline V gene (reference sequence). Deletions cut 3 bases from V and 0 bases from J, with 11 bases between. Study-level points and caveats: The persistent group shared some 2,700 public clonotypes, more than the roughly 990 shared by new patients. Examination was confined to peripheral blood, excluding thyroid tissue.

This clonotype has ten or more counts. No antigen is known for it. iRepertoire HTBI primers and Arm-PCR of CDR3 regions built TCR beta libraries. TCRdb analysed the multiplex PCR reads with MiXCR anew, one entry per CDR3 protein. The table has about 440,000 distinct CDR3 sequences, about 15% seen once. The time point: newly diagnosed GD, antithyroid drugs for less than 3 months. Isolated PBMC RNA provided the starting material for the TCR library. These same records also appear under a second study, on T cells in Graves' hyperthyroidism and ophthalmopathy. That work contributes: Stability of Graves' hyperthyroidism was defined as absent ophthalmopathy progression within 18 months. Aged 18 to 65, the patients had hyperthyroidism that was newly diagnosed and had lasted under 2 months.

This clonotype was sampled from a woman in her 30s with Graves disease. The genes are TRBV20-1 and TRBJ2-2; tentative D call: TRBD1 (6 bases). The source material was peripheral blood mononuclear cells (PBMCs), sampled at new diagnosis, from a patient treated with antithyroid drugs. CDR3 nucleotide sequence: TGCAGTGCTAGGGACAGCAGAGCGAACACCGGGGAGCTGTTTTTT. This encodes CSARDSRANTGELFF.